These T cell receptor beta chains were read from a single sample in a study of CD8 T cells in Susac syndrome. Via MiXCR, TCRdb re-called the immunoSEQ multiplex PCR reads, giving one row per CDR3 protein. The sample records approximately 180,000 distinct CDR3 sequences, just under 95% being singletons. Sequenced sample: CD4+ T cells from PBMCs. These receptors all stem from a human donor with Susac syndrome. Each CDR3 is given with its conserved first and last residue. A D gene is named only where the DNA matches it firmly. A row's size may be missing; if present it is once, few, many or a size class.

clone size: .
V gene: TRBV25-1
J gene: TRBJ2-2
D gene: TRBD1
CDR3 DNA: TGTGCCAGCAGTGATATCGAGACAGGGGACACCGGGGAGCTGTTTTTT
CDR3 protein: CASSDIETGDTGELFF

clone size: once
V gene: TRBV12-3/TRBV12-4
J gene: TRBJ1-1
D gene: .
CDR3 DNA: TGTGCCAGCAGTTTCAGACAGCTGTACACTGAAGCTTTCTTT
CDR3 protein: CASSFRQLYTEAFF

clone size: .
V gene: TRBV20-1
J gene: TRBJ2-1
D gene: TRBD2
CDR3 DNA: TGCAGTGCTAGCGGTAGTTTACTAGCGGAGGCCACCTCCTACAATGAGCAGTTCTTC
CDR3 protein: CSASGSLLAEATSYNEQFF

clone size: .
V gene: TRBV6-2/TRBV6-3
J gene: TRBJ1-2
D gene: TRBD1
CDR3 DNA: TGTGCCAGCAGTTTCACCAGCAGGAGAACAGGGGGCGCCGATTATGGCTACACCTTC
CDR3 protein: CASSFTSRRTGGADYGYTF

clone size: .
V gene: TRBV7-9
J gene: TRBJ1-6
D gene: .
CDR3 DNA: TGTGCCAGCAGCATTCTTAACGCACCCCTCCACTTT
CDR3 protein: CASSILNAPLHF

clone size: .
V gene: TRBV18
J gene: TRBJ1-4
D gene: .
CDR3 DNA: TGTGCCAGCTCGATGAGGGAAAAACTGTTTTTT
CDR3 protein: CASSMREKLFF

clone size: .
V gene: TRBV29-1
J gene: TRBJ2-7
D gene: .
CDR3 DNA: TGCAGCGTTGAAAGGGCAGGGTCCCCCTACGAGCAGTACTTC
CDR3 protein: CSVERAGSPYEQYF

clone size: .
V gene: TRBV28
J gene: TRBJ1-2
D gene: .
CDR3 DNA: TGTGCCAGCAGTTTGAGGCTCCTATGGAGCTACACCTTC
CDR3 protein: CASSLRLLWSYTF

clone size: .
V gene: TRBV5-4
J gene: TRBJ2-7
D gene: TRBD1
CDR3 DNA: TGTGCCAGCAGCTTGGGTCTGGACAGGGTCGACGAGCAGTACTTC
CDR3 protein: CASSLGLDRVDEQYF

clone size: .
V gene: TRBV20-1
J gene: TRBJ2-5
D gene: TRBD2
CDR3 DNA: TGCAGTGCGGCACCCGGGACTAGGGAAGAGACCCAGTACTTC
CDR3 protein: CSAAPGTREETQYF

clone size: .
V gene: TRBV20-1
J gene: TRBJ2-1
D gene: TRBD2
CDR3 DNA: TGCAGTGCTACGGGCGGGGGGGCCCGTAATGAGCAGTTCTTC
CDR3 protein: CSATGGGARNEQFF

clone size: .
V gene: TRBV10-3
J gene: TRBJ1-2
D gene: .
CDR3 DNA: TGTGCCATCAGTGAGTCGCCGGGGTTTGGTGGCTACACCTTC
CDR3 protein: CAISESPGFGGYTF

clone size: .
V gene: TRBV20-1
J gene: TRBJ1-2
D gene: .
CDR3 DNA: TGCAGTGCTAGTTCAGGACAAAACTATGGCTACACCTTC
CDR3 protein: CSASSGQNYGYTF

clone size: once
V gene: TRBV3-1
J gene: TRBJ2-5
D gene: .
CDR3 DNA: TGTGCCGGCAGCCAAGAGCTAGCGCAAGAGACCCAGTACTTC
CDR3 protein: CAGSQELAQETQYF

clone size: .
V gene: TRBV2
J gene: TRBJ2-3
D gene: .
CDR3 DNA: TGTGCCAGCAGTGGCCCAGATACGCAGTATTTT
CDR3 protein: CASSGPDTQYF

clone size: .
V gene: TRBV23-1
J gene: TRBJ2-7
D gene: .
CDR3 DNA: TGCGCCAGCAGTCAATCGAGGCAGAGCTCCTACGAGCAGTACTTC
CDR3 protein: CASSQSRQSSYEQYF

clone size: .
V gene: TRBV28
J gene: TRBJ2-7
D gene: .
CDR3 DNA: TGTGCCAGCAGTTGGGGGCTAGGGTCCTACGAGCAGTACTTC
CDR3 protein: CASSWGLGSYEQYF

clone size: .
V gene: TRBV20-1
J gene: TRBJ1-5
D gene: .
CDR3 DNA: TGCAGTGCTAGAGCCCCTCCCGGGGGAGGTAGCAATCAGCCCCAGCATTTT
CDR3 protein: CSARAPPGGGSNQPQHF

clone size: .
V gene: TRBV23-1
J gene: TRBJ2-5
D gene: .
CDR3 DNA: TGCGCCAGCAGTCAAGCCCGGGATCCCATAGAGACCCAGTACTTC
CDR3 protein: CASSQARDPIETQYF

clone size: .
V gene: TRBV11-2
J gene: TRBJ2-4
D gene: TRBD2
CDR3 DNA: TGTGCCAGCAGCTCGGGACTAGGTTTGAACATTCAGTACTTC
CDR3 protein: CASSSGLGLNIQYF

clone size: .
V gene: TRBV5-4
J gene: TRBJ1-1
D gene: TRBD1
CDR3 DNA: TGTGCCAGCAGCAGGGACAGGGGAGGGTACACTGAAGCTTTCTTT
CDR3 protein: CASSRDRGGYTEAFF

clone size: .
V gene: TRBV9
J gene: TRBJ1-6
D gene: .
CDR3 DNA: TGTGCCAGCTCCCCGACAGCGTATAATTCACCCCTCCACTTT
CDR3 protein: CASSPTAYNSPLHF

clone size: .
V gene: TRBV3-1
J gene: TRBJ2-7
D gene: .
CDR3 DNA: TGTGCCAGCAGCCAAGATCCGGGCAGGAACTACGAGCAGTACTTC
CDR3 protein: CASSQDPGRNYEQYF

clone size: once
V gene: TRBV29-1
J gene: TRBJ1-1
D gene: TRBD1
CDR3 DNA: TGCAGCGCTTCGACAGGGGGTAAAAACACTGAAGCTTTCTTT
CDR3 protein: CSASTGGKNTEAFF

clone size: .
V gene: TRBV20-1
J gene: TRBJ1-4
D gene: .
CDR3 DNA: TGCAGTGCTCTGGACTTAGCCAGGGAAAAACTGTTTTTT
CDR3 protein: CSALDLAREKLFF

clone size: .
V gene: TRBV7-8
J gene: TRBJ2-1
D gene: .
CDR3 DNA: TGTGCCAGCAGCTTACCTCACCAGAGGACCCAGGCGTCCTACAATGAGCAGTTCTTC
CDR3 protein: CASSLPHQRTQASYNEQFF

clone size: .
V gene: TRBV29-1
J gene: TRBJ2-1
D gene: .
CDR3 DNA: TGCAGCGTTGAAGGGGATGCCATCCACAATGAGCAGTTCTTC
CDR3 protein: CSVEGDAIHNEQFF

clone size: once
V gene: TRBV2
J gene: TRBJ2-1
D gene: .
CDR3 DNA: TGTGCCAGCAGTGAAGCAGGGGGACCCAATTACAATGAGCAGTTCTTC
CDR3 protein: CASSEAGGPNYNEQFF

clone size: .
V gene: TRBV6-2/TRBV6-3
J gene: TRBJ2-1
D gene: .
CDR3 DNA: TGTGCCAGTCGGTCAACTATAGCGAATGAGCAGTTCTTC
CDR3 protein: CASRSTIANEQFF

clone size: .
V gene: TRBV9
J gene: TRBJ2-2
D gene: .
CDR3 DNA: TGTGCCAGCAGGGGGACATGGGCTACCGGGGAGCTGTTTTTT
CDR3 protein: CASRGTWATGELFF

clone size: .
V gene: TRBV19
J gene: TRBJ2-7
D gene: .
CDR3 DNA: TGTGCCAGTAGCACAGGCGAAACCTACGAGCAGTACTTC
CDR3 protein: CASSTGETYEQYF

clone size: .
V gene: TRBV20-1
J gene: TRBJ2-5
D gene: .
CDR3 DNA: TGCAGTGTTAAGGTTTCCGAAGAGACCCAGTACTTC
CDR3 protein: CSVKVSEETQYF

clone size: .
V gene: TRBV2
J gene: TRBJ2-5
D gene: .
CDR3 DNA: TGTGCCAGCAGCCCGTTGGATCCCCGCGCGACCCAGTACTTC
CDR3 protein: CASSPLDPRATQYF

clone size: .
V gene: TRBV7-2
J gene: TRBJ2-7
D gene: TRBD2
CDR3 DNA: TGTGCCAGCAGCTTAGCCGGGACTAGCGGGGGCTACGAGCAGTACTTC
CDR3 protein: CASSLAGTSGGYEQYF

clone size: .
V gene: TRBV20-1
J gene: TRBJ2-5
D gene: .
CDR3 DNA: TGCAGTGCTAGTGTTCCGGGTGGAGAGCAAGAGACCCAGTACTTC
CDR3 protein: CSASVPGGEQETQYF

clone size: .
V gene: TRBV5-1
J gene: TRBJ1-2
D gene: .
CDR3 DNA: TGCGCCAGCAGCTGGGGGGGGCGCGGTTCTCTCTATGGCTACACCTTC
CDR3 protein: CASSWGGRGSLYGYTF

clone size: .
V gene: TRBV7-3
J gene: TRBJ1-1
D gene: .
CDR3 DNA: TGTGCCAGCAGCAATCCTCCACAGCTTGAAGCTTTCTTT
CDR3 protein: CASSNPPQLEAFF

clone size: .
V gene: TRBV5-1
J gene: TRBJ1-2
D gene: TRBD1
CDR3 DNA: TGCGCCAGCAGCCGCTCAATTTCAGGGGGCGATGGCTACACCTTC
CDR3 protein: CASSRSISGGDGYTF

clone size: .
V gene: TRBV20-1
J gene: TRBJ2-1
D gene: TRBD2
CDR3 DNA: TGCAGTGCTAGTCCTAGCGGGGGGACGCTGAGCTCCTACAATGAGCAGTTCTTC
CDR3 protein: CSASPSGGTLSSYNEQFF

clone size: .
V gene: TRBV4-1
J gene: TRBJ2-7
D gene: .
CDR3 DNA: TGCGCCAGCAGCCAATCCGGGGCCCGGGGGAGCCCCTACGAGCAGTACTTC
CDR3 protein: CASSQSGARGSPYEQYF

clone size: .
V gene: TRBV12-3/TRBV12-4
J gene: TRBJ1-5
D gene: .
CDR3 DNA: TGTGCCAGCAGTTGGGATTTCGGGCCCCAGCATTTT
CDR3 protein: CASSWDFGPQHF

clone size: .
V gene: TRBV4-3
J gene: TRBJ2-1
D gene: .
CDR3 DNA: TGCGCCAGCAGCCGAGGCAGCGGATACAATGAGCAGTTCTTC
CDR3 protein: CASSRGSGYNEQFF

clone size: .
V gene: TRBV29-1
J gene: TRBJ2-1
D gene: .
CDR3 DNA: TGCAGCGTGGAGACTAGCTCCTACAATGAGCAGTTCTTC
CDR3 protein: CSVETSSYNEQFF

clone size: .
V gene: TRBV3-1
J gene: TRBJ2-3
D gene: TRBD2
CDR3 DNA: TGTGCCAGCTTGCCTAGCGGGAGTGAGGGTACGCAGTATTTT
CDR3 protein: CASLPSGSEGTQYF

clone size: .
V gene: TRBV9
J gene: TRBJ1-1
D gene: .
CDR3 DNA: TGTGCCAGCAGCGTAGGACGGTGGACTGAAGCTTTCTTT
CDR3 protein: CASSVGRWTEAFF

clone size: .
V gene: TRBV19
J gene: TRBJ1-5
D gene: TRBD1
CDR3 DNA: TGTGCCAGTAGTCCGCAGACAGGGGGCTCAGGACAGCCCCAGCATTTT
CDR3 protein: CASSPQTGGSGQPQHF

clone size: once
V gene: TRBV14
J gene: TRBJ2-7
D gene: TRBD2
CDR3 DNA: TGTGCCAGCAGCCGTCTAGCGGGCTCCTACGAGCAGTACTTC
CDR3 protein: CASSRLAGSYEQYF

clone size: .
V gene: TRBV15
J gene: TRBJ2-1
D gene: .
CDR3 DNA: TGTGCCACCAGCAGAATCAATGAGCAGTTCTTC
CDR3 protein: CATSRINEQFF

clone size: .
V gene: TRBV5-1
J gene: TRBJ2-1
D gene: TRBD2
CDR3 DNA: TGCGCCAGCAGCTTGGTGGCGGGGGACCACAATGAGCAGTTCTTC
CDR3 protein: CASSLVAGDHNEQFF

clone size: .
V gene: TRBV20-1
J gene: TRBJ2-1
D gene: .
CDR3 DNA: TGCAGTGCTACCGTCAGGGGCTCCTACAATGAGCAGTTCTTC
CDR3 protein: CSATVRGSYNEQFF